The 7 T cell receptor beta chains reported below all come from one sample, sequenced in a study of tumor-infiltrating lymphocytes in oesophageal squamous cell carcinoma. TCRdb reprocessed the PCR reads via MiXCR and lists one record per CDR3 protein. This sample has 13,000 or so distinct CDR3 sequences, with about half found just once. Material: blood. These receptors originate from a female donor with esophageal squamous cell carcinoma.

The chain employs TRBV7-2 and TRBJ2-3; TRBD2 is a possible D gene (5 bases). The CDR3 consists of 15 residues. Trimming removed 7 bases from V and 3 bases from J, with 17 bases in between. Germline V lookup: CDR1 SGHTA, CDR2 FQGNSA. CDR3 sequence (DNA): TGTGCCAGCACCCTATGGCGGGTGGGGACAGATACGCAGTATTTT. Translated: CASTLWRVGTDTQYF.

The chain uses TRBV6-6 and TRBJ2-5, with unresolved D. Gene TRBJ2-7 matches the end of the DNA better, so the J call may be wrong. Germline CDR1 reads MNHNY; CDR2 reads SVGAGI (reference sequence). The CDR3 length is 14 residues. The CDR3 region has the DNA TGTGCCAGCAGGGGCCGACACCGATCCTACGAGCAGTACTTC. Protein product: CASRGRHRSYEQYF.

This clonotype was seen only a few times. One end of the junction fails to match germline, which may point to a read error. This chain connects TRBV7-6 to TRBJ2-1; 7 nucleotides line up with TRBD1. Germline V gene sequence: CDR1 SGHVS, CDR2 FNYEAQ. The CDR3 runs to 15 residues. The CDR3 is CASRSRGTDNSPLHF. CDR3 nucleotide sequence: TGTGCCAGCAGGAGCCGAGGGACAGATAATTCACCCCTCCACTTC.

This clonotype came up a few times. V is TRBV7-6 and J is TRBJ2-1; 13 bases are shared with TRBD2. Germline V CDR1 and CDR2: SGHVS, FNYEAQ. Trimming at V came to 2 bases and at J to 9 bases, leaving 10 bases not matched to a gene. The CDR3 is made up of 17 amino acids. In nucleotides, the CDR3 is TGTGCCAGCAGCTTAAGAGACGGGACTAGCGGGAATGTTGAGCAGTTCTTC. Translating it yields CASSLRDGTSGNVEQFF.

Worth noting for this clonotype: The conserved final phenylalanine or tryptophan is absent from the CDR3, which likely points to a read error. No DNA is shown, since the ends of the CDR3 on it are uncertain; the CDR3 is the one TCRdb lists. CDR3 sequence: CASTFDSNYGYTFGS. The J gene is TRBJ2-7, the V gene TRBV2. Germline V gives CDR1 SNHLY, CDR2 FYNNEI. Termini included, the CDR3 measures 15 amino acids.

With regard to this clonotype: A read error is likely, as this CDR3 ends without the conserved phenylalanine or tryptophan. The limits of the CDR3 on the DNA are not certain, so only TCRdb's listed CDR3 is given. This sequence joins TRBV12-3 or TRBV12-4 and TRBJ2-5; the DNA was not compared with TRBD2, the D call given in the table. The CDR3 sequence runs 10 residues, both termini included. CDR3 residues: CASSLGSGLS.

A remark on this clonotype: Since a much larger clone is just one base distant, this may be a read error. It is unclear where the CDR3 begins or ends on the DNA, so no DNA is shown, and the CDR3 is as TCRdb lists it. The V gene is TRBV7-4, the J gene TRBJ2-3; the tabulated D call, TRBD2, remains unverified against the DNA. The CDR3 has 16 residues if both end residues are counted. Germline assignment: CDR1 SGHVT and CDR2 SQSDAQ. CDR3 sequence: CASSFGAGTNTGELYF.